Each of the 19 T cell receptor beta chains below was sequenced from the same sample in a study of blood T cell repertoires in COVID-19. Method: immunoSEQ multiplex PCR; TCRdb's copy keeps in-frame clones and lacks some. The repertoire holds around 30,000 clones, about 90% seen once, with about 21% in the top ten. Material for sequencing was peripheral blood. The receptors stem from an elderly man with acute or convalescent COVID-19.

V and J are TRBV5-1 and TRBJ1-4; TRBD1 matches at 8 bases. Trimming at V came to 1 base and at J to 7 bases, leaving 3 bases not matched to a gene. The CDR3 totals 14 residues. Germline CDR1 is SGHRS and CDR2 is YFSETQ. CDR3 in DNA: TGCGCCAGCAGCTTGCCAGGGGGCGGTGAAAAACTGTTTTTT. The encoded protein is CASSLPGGGEKLFF.

The chain has TRBV5-1 and TRBJ2-1; D is unclear. Germline-derived CDR1 and CDR2 are SGHRS and YFSETQ. Trimming stripped 1 base from V and 8 bases from J, with 19 bases between. The CDR3 has 16 residues. Here the CDR3 DNA reads TGCGCCAGCAGCTTGCGTGGTCGCGCGACACACGATGAGCAGTTCTTC. Its translation is CASSLRGRATHDEQFF.

The V gene is TRBV9, the J gene TRBJ2-7; no clear D gene. V lost 3 bases and J lost 4, with 14 bases in between. The CDR3 is made up of 14 amino acids. Germline lookup yields CDR1 SGDLS and CDR2 YYNGEE. CDR3 coding DNA: TGTGCCAGCAGCGAAAGGTTTGAGGCTTACGAGCAGTACTTC. The encoded protein is CASSERFEAYEQYF.

This chain uses TRBV28 with TRBJ1-1, with D tentatively TRBD1 (6 bases). Germline V lookup: CDR1 MDHEN, CDR2 SYDVKM. Trimming cost V 6 bases and J 3 bases, with 17 bases left between them. This CDR3 is built from 15 residues. This chain's CDR3 is CASSPHREGDTEAFF. As DNA, the CDR3 is TGTGCCAGCAGCCCACACAGGGAGGGGGACACTGAAGCTTTCTTT.

This clone was picked up a small number of times. The V gene is TRBV6-6, the J gene TRBJ2-3, with TRBD1 identical over 8 bases. Germline CDR1 and CDR2: MNHNY and SVGAGI (reference sequence). V dropped 8 bases and J dropped 1; count of bases not matched to a gene: 8. The CDR3 loop spans 15 amino acids. The CDR3 DNA is TGTGCCAGCTCCTTACAGGGGGACGGCACAGATACGCAGTATTTT. It yields the protein CASSLQGDGTDTQYF.

This clone was counted a single time. The CDR3, as DNA: TGTGCCAGTAGTATCGGAGAAACAAATTCACCCCTCCACTTT. It yields the protein CASSIGETNSPLHF. The chain employs TRBV19 and TRBJ1-6; D unresolved. The CDR3 loop spans 14 amino acids. CDR1 LNHDA and CDR2 SQIVND come from the germline V gene (reference sequence). Trimming left V 3 bases short and J 7 bases short, with 10 bases between.

The V and J genes are TRBV5-1 and TRBJ2-1; TRBD2 is a possible D gene (7 bases). The CDR3 totals 14 residues. Germline CDR1 and CDR2: SGHRS and YFSETQ. V was trimmed by 7 bases and J by 5 bases, leaving 16 bases between them. The CDR3 DNA sequence: TGCGCCAGCCAGTGGGGGGGCGGGGACAATGAGCAGTTCTTC. Its translation is CASQWGGGDNEQFF.

J is TRBJ2-5 and V is TRBV7-8, with a weak D call TRBD2 (6 bases). CDR3 length equals 13 residues. The germline CDR1 and CDR2 sequences are SGHVS and FQNEAQ. The V end was cut by 5 bases, the J end by 2 bases, with 9 bases between. The DNA for the CDR3 is TGTGCCAGCAGCCGGGACTTTCAAGAGACCCAGTACTTC. Amino acids: CASSRDFQETQYF.

This chain links TRBV3-1 (or the pseudogene TRBV3-2) with TRBJ2-5; D possibly corresponds to TRBD2 (6 bases). This CDR3 is 14 amino acids long. V shed 2 bases and J shed 5 bases, with 12 bases lying between them. The V gene's germline CDR1 is LGHDT and CDR2 YNNKEL (reference sequence). The CDR3: CASSQWGGGETQYF. As DNA, the CDR3 is TGTGCCAGCAGCCAATGGGGAGGTGGGGAGACCCAGTACTTC.

The V call is TRBV3-1 (or the pseudogene TRBV3-2), the J call TRBJ2-5, with D hard to call. Germline V CDR1 and CDR2: LGHDT, YNNKEL (reference sequence). This CDR3 is built from 14 residues. With 2 bases removed from V and 5 bases from J, the gap between germline ends came to 12 bases. CDR3: CASSQWSDFETQYF. The CDR3 region has the DNA TGTGCCAGCAGCCAATGGTCCGACTTCGAGACCCAGTACTTC.

The chain couples TRBV5-4 to TRBJ2-2; 7 nucleotides line up with TRBD1. CDR1 is SGHNT, CDR2 YYREEE, per germline (reference sequence). This CDR3 comprises 16 residues. V was pared by 3 bases and J by 5 bases, with 10 bases of the junction left unmatched. This CDR3 reads CASSSGQFRSTGELFF. CDR3 DNA sequence: TGTGCCAGCAGCTCGGGACAGTTCCGTTCGACCGGGGAGCTGTTTTTT.

This clone has only one observation. This chain joins TRBV6-5 and TRBJ1-2; TRBD1 matches at 7 bases. The V gene end was trimmed by 6 bases and the J gene end by 0 bases; junction bases not matched to a gene: 4. Germline CDR1 and CDR2: MNHEY and SVGAGI. This CDR3 is built from 14 residues. The CDR3 sequence: CASRTGSANYGYTF. CDR3 bases: TGTGCCAGCAGGACAGGGTCTGCTAACTATGGCTACACCTTC.

The CDR3 DNA follows: TGTGCCAGCAGCTTCCTAACAGGGTCTGAGCAACTGTTTTTT. Encoded protein: CASSFLTGSEQLFF. The chain joins TRBV11-2 to TRBJ1-4, with a weak D call TRBD1 (6 bases). V dropped 3 bases and J dropped 12 bases, with 17 bases sitting between them. Germline-derived CDR1 and CDR2 are SGHAT and FQNNGV. The CDR3 contains 14 residues.

The chain combines TRBV5-4 with TRBJ1-4; 9 bases map to TRBD1. The CDR3 sequence is 16 residues long. Germline CDR1 SGHNT, CDR2 YYREEE (reference sequence). V dropped 4 bases and J dropped 7; count of bases not matched to a gene: 11. CDR3 amino acids: CASSSQRTGGGEKLFF. CDR3 DNA: TGTGCCAGCAGCAGCCAAAGAACAGGGGGCGGTGAAAAACTGTTTTTT.

This rearrangement joins TRBV14 to TRBJ1-4; D possibly corresponds to TRBD1 (5 bases). V was trimmed by 2 bases and J by 2 bases, leaving 12 bases between them. Germline assignment: CDR1 SGHDN and CDR2 FVKESK. The CDR3 loop spans 16 amino acids. The CDR3 DNA is TGTGCCAGCAGCCAATTGGGGGGTACGACTAATGAAAAACTGTTTTTT. Protein sequence: CASSQLGGTTNEKLFF.

This clone has only one observation. The chain joins TRBV29-1 to TRBJ2-3; 10 bases are shared with TRBD2. Per germline, CDR1 SQVTM and CDR2 ANQGSEA. The CDR3 length is 15 residues. V shed 7 bases and J 4 bases; nucleotides not matched to a gene: 11. The CDR3 region is CSARRSGGASDTQYF. The CDR3 coding sequence is TGCAGCGCCCGCAGGAGCGGGGGGGCTTCAGATACGCAGTATTTT.

This sequence joins TRBV18 and TRBJ2-5; TRBD1 agrees at 11 bases. The V and J ends lost 2 bases and 2 bases, in that order; junction bases with no gene match: 1. The V gene's germline CDR1 is KGHSH and CDR2 LQKENI. CDR3 length: 15 residues. Here the CDR3 reads CASSPGDRGQETQYF. The CDR3 region has the DNA TGTGCCAGCTCACCAGGGGACAGGGGGCAAGAGACCCAGTACTTC.

The J gene is TRBJ1-3, the V gene TRBV29-1, with D unclear. Germline V gene lookup returns CDR1 SQVTM and CDR2 ANQGSEA. This CDR3 spans 16 amino acids. Trimming removed 8 bases from V and 0 bases from J, with 20 bases in between. The CDR3 nucleotides are TGCAGCATTGCGGGCGGGCCAGTCAGCTCTGGAAACACCATATATTTT. Protein sequence: CSIAGGPVSSGNTIYF.

The genes are TRBV4-2 and TRBJ2-1; weak D call: TRBD2 (5 bases). The V and J ends lost 1 base and 4 bases respectively, with 17 bases between them. This CDR3 comprises 17 residues. The V gene's germline CDR1 is LGHNA and CDR2 YNFKEQ. CDR3 sequence (DNA): TGTGCCAGCAGCCAAGTGGGAAGAGGGTCTCCTTACAATGAGCAGTTCTTC. It translates to CASSQVGRGSPYNEQFF.